One sample yielded the 31 T cell receptor beta chains listed below, sequenced in a study of CD8 T cells in ankylosing spondylitis (dated by TCRdb to between 2016 and 2019). The receptor library was made with 5' RACE. Instrument used: Illumina HiSeq 2500. The raw public data were reprocessed by TCRdb itself: fastp quality trimming at Q25, MiXCR clonotype calling, in-frame beta chains only. Each entry is one CDR3 protein sequence, shown with its most common DNA and genes. Recorded for this sample are about 360,000 distinct CDR3 sequences; approximately 15% of them occurred a single time. About 1% of the sample lies in the top ten. Input material: blood, either unsorted or a sorted T cell fraction (not recorded which). Receptor source: a male donor with ankylosing spondylitis or in good health (not recorded which).

This clonotype was detected only a few times. The chain couples TRBV5-1 to TRBJ2-5, with 8 bases matching TRBD1. The germline CDR1 and CDR2 sequences are SGHRS and YFSETQ. The J segment lost 5 bases and the V segment lost 4 bases, leaving 10 bases of the junction unmatched. The CDR3 length is 15 residues. The CDR3 loop is CASSTGTGTAETQYF. For the CDR3, the DNA is TGCGCCAGCAGCACTGGGACAGGAACCGCGGAGACCCAGTACTTC.

This clonotype has only a few counts. J is TRBJ2-5 and V is TRBV20-1; 8 bases align to TRBD2. CDR1 DFQATT and CDR2 SNEGSKA come from the germline V gene (reference sequence). V shed 0 bases, J shed 3 bases, and the junction held 6 bases outside the gene matches. The CDR3 loop spans 15 amino acids. The CDR3 DNA is TGCAGTGCTAGAGATCTGCGGGAGGTCGAAGAGACCCAGTACTTC. Protein product: CSARDLREVEETQYF.

The rearrangement joins TRBV12-3 or TRBV12-4 to TRBJ2-2; the match to TRBD1 covers 7 bases. There are 16 residues in the CDR3. V was pared by 1 base and J by 6 bases, with 8 bases of the junction left unmatched. CDR3 DNA: TGTGCCAGCAGTTTAGGACAGGGTCTGAGGTCCGGGGAGCTGTTTTTT. It specifies CASSLGQGLRSGELFF.

This clonotype showed up just a few times. V and J are TRBV3-1 and TRBJ2-5; unclear D gene. Trimming took 2 bases from V and 5 from J, leaving 6 bases between them. The CDR3 loop spans 12 amino acids. Germline CDR1 and CDR2: LGHDT and YNNKEL (reference sequence). The CDR3 DNA follows: TGTGCCAGCAGCCAAACAGAGGAGACCCAGTACTTC. This codes for CASSQTEETQYF.

Only a few counts were recorded for this clonotype. DNA of the CDR3: TGCGCCAGCAGCAGCGGACAGGGGGCTAAGAACACTGAAGCTTTCTTT. The encoded protein is CASSSGQGAKNTEAFF. This chain joins TRBV5-1 and TRBJ1-1; 11 bases agree with TRBD1. Trimming at V came to 4 bases and at J to 1 base, leaving 6 bases not matched to a gene. This CDR3 contains 16 residues. Germline CDR1 reads SGHRS; CDR2 reads YFSETQ.

This clonotype came up a few times. The gene calls are TRBV18 and TRBJ2-6; possibly TRBD1 for D (5 bases). Trimming stripped 5 bases from V and 5 bases from J, with 7 bases between. The CDR3 spans 13 residues. Germline V gene lookup returns CDR1 KGHSH and CDR2 LQKENI. CDR3: CASSEDRANVLTF. CDR3 nucleotides: TGTGCCAGCTCAGAGGACAGGGCCAACGTCCTGACTTTC.

This rearrangement joins TRBV2 to TRBJ2-5, with unresolved D. This CDR3 has 12 residues. Per the germline V gene, CDR1 is SNHLY and CDR2 is FYNNEI. The V gene lost 1 base and the J gene lost 13 bases, with 13 bases spanning the gap. The CDR3 DNA sequence: TGTGCCAGCAGTGAAGGAAACCTAAGACCGTACTTC. It is translated as CASSEGNLRPYF.

Only a few counts were recorded for this clonotype. The V and J genes are TRBV5-6 and TRBJ2-7; D gene ambiguous. Germline CDR1 is SGHDT and CDR2 is YYEEEE. There are 12 residues in the CDR3. Trimming took off 4 bases at V and 6 bases at J, with 11 bases between the two ends. The CDR3 loop reads CASSETGSEQYF. The CDR3 nucleotides are TGTGCCAGCAGCGAAACTGGCTCCGAGCAGTACTTC.

This clonotype showed up just a few times. This sequence joins TRBV20-1 and TRBJ1-1; D not resolved. The V and J ends lost 4 bases and 1 base respectively, with 4 bases between them. The CDR3 totals 11 residues. From germline, CDR1 is DFQATT and CDR2 SNEGSKA (reference sequence). DNA of the CDR3: TGCAGTGCTATAGAGAACACTGAAGCTTTCTTT. This encodes CSAIENTEAFF.

This clonotype was counted at least ten times. This sequence joins TRBV2 and TRBJ2-2; D gene unclear. The CDR3 spans 10 residues. V was clipped by 5 bases and J by 10 bases, with 5 bases between them. Germline CDR1 and CDR2: SNHLY and FYNNEI. The CDR3 here is CASSYQELFF. For the CDR3, the DNA is TGTGCCAGCAGTTACCAGGAGCTGTTTTTT.

The CDR3 sequence is CASSQDASGSPLHF. In DNA form, the CDR3 reads TGTGCCAGCAGCCAAGATGCCAGTGGGTCACCCCTCCACTTT. The genes are TRBV14 and TRBJ1-6; D uncertain. The CDR3 runs to 14 residues. V was cut by 0 bases and J by 10 bases, with 10 bases left in between. CDR1 and CDR2 from the germline V gene are SGHDN and FVKESK.

This clonotype was detected ten times or more. The chain carries TRBV4-2 and TRBJ1-2; no firm D call. Germline V gives CDR1 LGHNA, CDR2 YNFKEQ. V was trimmed by 0 bases and J by 4 bases, leaving 9 bases between them. The CDR3 runs 14 residues. CDR3 sequence: CASSQDSGSYGYTF. The DNA for the CDR3 is TGTGCCAGCAGCCAAGACTCGGGGTCCTATGGCTACACCTTC.

The chain has TRBV6-5 and TRBJ1-2; D call uncertain. The CDR3 runs to 14 residues. Germline CDR1 reads MNHEY; CDR2 reads SVGAGI. V shed 4 bases and J shed 5 bases, with 14 bases lying between them. The CDR3 DNA sequence: TGTGCCAGCAGTTTGGCCTCGGGGAGGTATGGCTACACCTTC. Amino acids: CASSLASGRYGYTF.

This clonotype was seen a single time. The chain has TRBV29-1 and TRBJ1-2; 9 bases are a match to TRBD1. J lost 8 bases, V lost 7 bases, and 8 bases had no gene match. The germline CDR1 and CDR2 sequences are SQVTM and ANQGSEA. CDR3 length: 12 amino acids. The CDR3 sequence: CSAVQGAQGYTF. CDR3 DNA: TGCAGCGCAGTACAGGGGGCGCAAGGCTACACCTTC.

This clonotype was counted only a few times. The chain uses TRBV20-1 and TRBJ1-1; TRBD1 agrees at 12 bases. V lost 5 bases to trimming and J lost 1 base; unmatched junction nucleotides: 5. The CDR3 totals 15 residues. Germline CDR1 and CDR2: DFQATT and SNEGSKA (reference sequence). The CDR3 DNA reads as TGCAGTGCTCCGGGACAGGGGGCAGGGAACACTGAAGCTTTCTTT. Protein product: CSAPGQGAGNTEAFF.

The chain couples TRBV5-4 to TRBJ2-2, with 8 bases fitting TRBD1. This CDR3 contains 14 residues. The V and J ends lost 2 bases and 6 bases, in that order; junction bases with no gene match: 3. Germline CDR1 is SGHNT and CDR2 is YYREEE (reference sequence). The CDR3 DNA follows: TGTGCCAGCAGCTTAGGACAGGGTCCCGGGGAGCTGTTTTTT. The encoded protein is CASSLGQGPGELFF.

This chain connects TRBV10-3 to TRBJ1-1, with 8 bases that match TRBD1. This CDR3 has 14 amino acids. The junction had 4 bases not matched to a gene; V was cut back by 3 bases and J by 4 bases. Germline lookup yields CDR1 ENHRY and CDR2 SYGVKD. CDR3 sequence: CAISDYTGGTEAFF. The CDR3 DNA reads as TGTGCCATCAGTGATTACACAGGGGGCACTGAAGCTTTCTTT.

The sample holds a few counts of this clonotype. The rearrangement links TRBV30 to TRBJ2-2; possible D gene TRBD1, 6 bases. Germline loops: CDR1 GTSNPN, CDR2 SVGIG (reference sequence). Trimming stripped 3 bases from V and 5 bases from J, with 10 bases between. The CDR3 contains 13 residues. The CDR3 here is CAWRSQGTGELFF. For the CDR3, the DNA is TGTGCCTGGAGGAGTCAGGGGACCGGGGAGCTGTTTTTT. Supplemented by reference TRBV30 and TRBJ2-2, the full variable domain reads SQTIHQWPATLVQPVGSPLSLECTVEGTSNPNLYWYRQAAGRGLQLLFYSVGIGQISSEVPQNLSASRPQDRQFILSSKKLLLSDSGFYLCAWRSQGTGELFFGEGSRLTVL.

The chain uses TRBV27 and TRBJ2-3; a weak D match, TRBD1 (6 bases). Germline V CDR1 and CDR2: MNHEY, SMNVEV (reference sequence). The CDR3 is 14 amino acids. The DNA of the CDR3 is TGTGTTGTCCGTGGAGGACAGCGGCTAGATACGCAGTATTTT. It encodes CVVRGGQRLDTQYF.

This clonotype came up a few times. The rearrangement links TRBV12-5 to TRBJ2-7; D gene uncertain. Germline values: CDR1 LGHNT, CDR2 FRNRAP. Between the trimmed V and J ends, which lost 5 bases and 4 bases, there was a span of 12 bases. CDR3 length: 13 residues. The CDR3 reads CASGRHQEYEQYF. Here the CDR3 DNA reads TGTGCTAGTGGTCGACATCAGGAGTACGAGCAGTACTTC.

The rearrangement joins TRBV5-6 to TRBJ2-1; 14 nucleotides agree with TRBD2. The CDR3 consists of 16 residues. Germline CDR1 and CDR2: SGHDT and YYEEEE. Losses at the gene ends were 4 bases for V and 4 bases for J; bases not matched to a gene: 4. CDR3 nucleotide sequence: TGTGCCAGCAGCCAAGGGACTAGCGGGGGTTACAATGAGCAGTTCTTC. Translated: CASSQGTSGGYNEQFF.

This clonotype was picked up many times. J is TRBJ1-2 and V is TRBV6-5; 8 bases are a match to TRBD1. This CDR3 spans 14 amino acids. Looked up from germline, CDR1 is MNHEY and CDR2 is SVGAGI. V lost 0 bases to trimming and J lost 6 bases; unmatched junction nucleotides: 3. The CDR3 DNA reads as TGTGCCAGCAGTTACTCGGTGACAGGGGATGGCTACACCTTC. Translating it yields CASSYSVTGDGYTF.

This clonotype appeared a few times. One end of the junction varies from germline; a read error may be responsible. The chain joins TRBV4-2 to TRBJ1-1, with D possibly being TRBD1 (6 bases). Germline assignment: CDR1 LGHNA and CDR2 YNFKEQ. CDR3 length: 9 amino acids. CDR3 nucleotides: TGTGCCAGCAGCCAAGAAGGGGGTTTT. Its protein is CASSQEGGF.

This clonotype came up a few times. The chain links TRBV25-1 to TRBJ2-7; possible D gene TRBD2, 5 bases. CDR3 length equals 13 residues. Between the trimmed V and J ends, which lost 2 bases and 2 bases, there was a span of 7 bases. Germline CDR1 and CDR2: MGHDK and SYGVNS. The CDR3 reads CASSEPGTYEQYF. CDR3 DNA sequence: TGTGCCAGCAGTGAACCCGGGACCTACGAGCAGTACTTC.

This clonotype came up a few times. The CDR3 sequence: CSAPPVATGTGRYNEQFF. The DNA for the CDR3 is TGCAGTGCCCCACCCGTTGCAACCGGGACAGGGAGGTACAATGAGCAGTTCTTC. The V and J genes are TRBV20-1 and TRBJ2-1, with 9 bases lining up with TRBD1. The CDR3 covers 18 residues. Germline V gene data show CDR1 as DFQATT and CDR2 as SNEGSKA (reference sequence). After removal of 6 bases from V and 4 bases from J, the junction contained 19 bases not matched to a gene.

In its sample, this clonotype was seen many times. The chain links TRBV6-5 to TRBJ2-7; 7 nucleotides match TRBD1. The CDR3 loop spans 14 amino acids. CDR1 is MNHEY, CDR2 SVGAGI, per germline. Unmatched junction bases numbered 3, after V lost 2 bases and J lost 2 bases. This chain's CDR3 is CASSYRQGTYEQYF. The CDR3 coding sequence is TGTGCCAGCAGTTACCGACAGGGAACCTACGAGCAGTACTTC.

A word on this clonotype: One end of the junction fails to match germline, which may point to a read error. The genes are TRBV20-1 and TRBJ2-2; 13 bases map to TRBD2. Per the germline V gene, CDR1 is DFQATT and CDR2 is SNEGSKA (reference sequence). The CDR3 is 16 amino acids. The CDR3 DNA reads as TGCTGTGCCCGGGGACTAGCGGGGCCAGGCACCGGGGAGCTGTTTTTT. Translating gives CCARGLAGPGTGELFF.

This clonotype occurred many times. The chain employs TRBV30 and TRBJ1-3; D is unclear. Per germline, CDR1 GTSNPN and CDR2 SVGIG (reference sequence). Trimming stripped 2 bases from V and 3 bases from J, with 2 bases between. The CDR3 contains 11 residues. CDR3 in amino acids: CAWSYGNTIYF. The CDR3 DNA follows: TGTGCCTGGAGTTATGGAAACACCATATATTTT.

The rearrangement links TRBV13 to TRBJ2-1; 8 bases are shared with TRBD2. CDR1 and CDR2 (germline): PRHDT, FYEKMQ (reference sequence). The CDR3 spans 17 residues. V gave up 1 base and J gave up 10 bases; unmatched junction bases: 15. The CDR3, as DNA: TGTGCCAGCAGCTTAGATTTCCCAGCGGGGGCCGCTAAAGAGCAGTTCTTC. Translation gives CASSLDFPAGAAKEQFF. Looking up the rest from reference TRBV13 and TRBJ2-1 gives the full variable domain: AAGVIQSPRHLIKEKRETATLKCYPIPRHDTVYWYQQGPGQDPQFLISFYEKMQSDKGSIPDRFSAQQFSDYHSELNMSSLELGDSALYFCASSLDFPAGAAKEQFFGPGTRLTVL.

The J gene is TRBJ2-3, the V gene TRBV6-1, with TRBD2 as a possible D gene (5 bases). Germline CDR1 reads MNHNS; CDR2 reads SASEGT. CDR3 length: 14 residues. V lost 1 base and J lost 3, with 8 bases in between. The CDR3 DNA reads TGTGCCAGCAGTGAAGTTACTAGGACAGATACGCAGTATTTT. It encodes CASSEVTRTDTQYF.

The chain combines TRBV13 with TRBJ2-1, with a weak D call TRBD2 (6 bases). The CDR3 totals 15 residues. CDR1 is PRHDT and CDR2 is FYEKMQ in the germline V gene (reference sequence). V was clipped by 4 bases and J by 8 bases, with 18 bases between them. The CDR3 reads CASSSSSERSDEQFF. The DNA of the CDR3 is TGTGCCAGCAGCTCATCTAGCGAACGAAGCGATGAGCAGTTCTTC. Combining the CDR3 with reference TRBV13 and TRBJ2-1 gives the whole variable domain AAGVIQSPRHLIKEKRETATLKCYPIPRHDTVYWYQQGPGQDPQFLISFYEKMQSDKGSIPDRFSAQQFSDYHSELNMSSLELGDSALYFCASSSSSERSDEQFFGPGTRLTVL.